The TCR beta chain described here comes from a study of T-cell memory formation after mild COVID-19. Study overall: Largely, TCR clusters stayed within a single donor.

TCRdb analysed the 5' RACE reads with MiXCR anew, one entry per CDR3 protein. The sample yields about 140,000 distinct CDR3 sequences, about 19% seen once. This clonotype was counted at least ten times. The receptor was isolated from an adult woman who had mild COVID-19 (a few samples of this study predate the infection). Cell type and time point are not known. The sample taken for sequencing was PBMCs or a T cell subset sorted from them (not recorded which).

CDR3: CSVGLGSGSDEQYF. CDR3 sequence (DNA): TGCAGCGTTGGTTTGGGTAGCGGGAGCGACGAGCAGTACTTC. The V gene is TRBV29-1, the J gene TRBJ2-7; 9 positions match TRBD2. The V gene's germline CDR1 is SQVTM and CDR2 ANQGSEA. The CDR3 covers 14 residues. V was pared by 4 bases and J by 5 bases, with 9 bases of the junction left unmatched.